This passage covers 24 T cell receptor beta chains from one sample sequenced in a study of Graves' ophthalmopathy and Graves' hyperthyroidism. The authors amplified TCR beta CDR3 regions from RNA transcripts. An opening RT-PCR round employed HTBI primers and preceded a second-round multiplex PCR. TCRdb reprocessed the multiplex PCR reads with MiXCR, giving one entry per CDR3 protein. The repertoire consists of some 390,000 distinct CDR3 sequences, with about a sixth occurring once and the leading ten covering about 1.6%. Sequenced: peripheral blood. Receptors originate from a woman younger than 30 with Graves' ophthalmopathy.

V is TRBV20-1 and J is TRBJ1-6; D might be TRBD1 (5 bases). The CDR3 loop spans 14 amino acids. Germline V lookup: CDR1 DFQATT, CDR2 SNEGSKA (reference sequence). Deletions cut 3 bases from V and 5 bases from J, with 11 bases between. The CDR3 loop is CSAREGRNNSPLHF. CDR3 sequence (DNA): TGCAGTGCTAGGGAGGGACGGAATAATTCACCCCTCCACTTT.

Ten or more counts support this clonotype. This rearrangement joins TRBV4-3 to TRBJ2-5; possible D gene TRBD1, 5 bases. Trimming took off 0 bases at V and 5 bases at J, with 7 bases between the two ends. This CDR3 comprises 13 residues. Germline V gene sequence: CDR1 LGHNA, CDR2 YSLEER. CDR3 sequence: CASSQDNRETQYF. CDR3 coding DNA: TGCGCCAGCAGCCAAGATAACAGGGAGACCCAGTACTTC.

This clonotype was recorded many times. CDR3 region: CASSPRTGIGPEAFF. The CDR3 nucleotides are TGTGCCAGCAGCCCCCGGACAGGAATAGGTCCTGAAGCTTTCTTT. The chain uses TRBV11-1 and TRBJ1-1, with 7 bases aligning to TRBD1. Looked up from germline, CDR1 is SGHAT and CDR2 is FQDESV (reference sequence). The ends lost 5 bases at V and 6 bases at J; junction bases unmatched: 12. The CDR3 length is 15 residues.

This clonotype was counted ten times or more. The V gene is TRBV10-3, the J gene TRBJ1-1; no clear D gene. Germline V gene lookup returns CDR1 ENHRY and CDR2 SYGVKD. Trimming took off 3 bases at V and 1 base at J, with 6 bases between the two ends. The CDR3 loop spans 13 amino acids. CDR3: CAISENRNTEAFF. CDR3 in DNA: TGTGCCATCAGTGAAAACCGGAACACTGAAGCTTTCTTT.

This clonotype was recorded at least ten times. This chain connects TRBV6-5 to TRBJ1-1, with D unclear. V lost 5 bases and J 6 bases, leaving 19 bases between the germline ends. Germline assignment: CDR1 MNHEY and CDR2 SVGAGI. The CDR3 totals 15 residues. The CDR3 region is CASSPRDTQEAEAFF. The DNA of the CDR3 is TGTGCCAGCAGTCCTCGAGACACCCAGGAGGCTGAAGCTTTCTTT.

This clonotype was observed at least ten times. The chain recombines TRBV20-1 with TRBJ1-2; D remains unclear. This CDR3 is 11 amino acids long. CDR1 is DFQATT, CDR2 SNEGSKA, per germline (reference sequence). The V gene lost 1 base and the J gene lost 8 bases, with 8 bases spanning the gap. The chain's CDR3 is CSARGLGGYTF. DNA for the CDR3: TGCAGTGCTAGAGGGCTCGGGGGCTACACCTTC.

This clonotype was seen many times. This sequence joins TRBV29-1 and TRBJ1-2; D unresolved. This CDR3 has 12 amino acids. The V and J ends lost 7 bases and 4 bases respectively, with 13 bases between them. The germline CDR1 and CDR2 sequences are SQVTM and ANQGSEA. The CDR3 spells CSASLPFYGYTF. The CDR3 DNA reads as TGCAGCGCGAGTCTACCCTTCTATGGCTACACCTTC.

This clonotype appeared many times. The chain combines TRBV5-1 with TRBJ1-2, with D unresolved. This CDR3 has 14 amino acids. Trimming left V 4 bases short and J 8 bases short, with 18 bases between. Germline CDR1 reads SGHRS; CDR2 reads YFSETQ. For the CDR3, the DNA is TGCGCCAGCAGCCTCCAGGCAGGTTCCGGCGGCTACACCTTC. Translated, it gives CASSLQAGSGGYTF.

This clonotype occurred many times. V is TRBV11-3 and J is TRBJ2-5, with D possibly TRBD1 on 6 matching bases. Germline CDR1 is SGHNT and CDR2 is YENEEA. Trimming removed 5 bases from V and 3 bases from J, with 10 bases in between. This CDR3 contains 13 residues. CDR3 region: CASSGRTEETQYF. The CDR3 nucleotides read TGTGCCAGCAGCGGCCGGACAGAAGAGACCCAGTACTTC.

This clonotype has a handful of counts. The rearrangement links TRBV15 to TRBJ2-5, with D hard to call. The V and J ends lost 0 bases and 5 bases respectively, with 7 bases between them. CDR1 LNHNV and CDR2 YYDKDF come from the germline V gene (reference sequence). The CDR3 totals 13 residues. The CDR3 region has the DNA TGTGCCACCAGCAGAGATCTTAAGGAGACCCAGTACTTC. As protein: CATSRDLKETQYF.

This clonotype was seen many times. V is TRBV28 and J is TRBJ2-6; 9 bases agree with TRBD1. The CDR3 runs 18 residues. The ends lost 3 bases at V and 0 bases at J; junction bases unmatched: 6. Germline V lookup: CDR1 MDHEN, CDR2 SYDVKM. This CDR3 is CASSFRRDRASGANVLTF. The CDR3 nucleotides are TGTGCCAGCAGTTTCCGCCGGGACAGGGCCTCTGGGGCCAACGTCCTGACTTTC.

This clonotype has a count of ten or more. The chain has TRBV7-9 and TRBJ2-7, with D possibly matching TRBD2 (5 bases). Germline values: CDR1 SEHNR, CDR2 FQNEAQ (reference sequence). The CDR3 length is 14 residues. The V gene lost 5 bases and the J gene lost 3 bases, with 14 bases spanning the gap. CDR3 coding DNA: TGTGCCAGCAGCCCGCGGGTGGGTGGCTACGAGCAGTACTTC. It is translated as CASSPRVGGYEQYF.

This clonotype was recorded once. The V call is TRBV7-8, the J call TRBJ1-6; 9 bases align to TRBD1. CDR3 length equals 14 residues. Germline assignment: CDR1 SGHVS and CDR2 FQNEAQ. The junction had 5 bases not matched to a gene; V was cut back by 5 bases and J by 9 bases. CDR3 DNA sequence: TGTGCCAGCAGCCCACAGGGGGCGCGTTCACCCCTCCACTTT. This translates into CASSPQGARSPLHF.

This clonotype occurred many times. This chain's CDR3 is CASSQRPPAGGELFF. The CDR3 DNA follows: TGTGCCAGCAGCCAACGCCCCCCTGCTGGCGGGGAGCTGTTTTTT. This chain links TRBV6-1 with TRBJ2-2; D is ambiguous. With 6 bases removed from V and 7 bases from J, the gap between germline ends came to 18 bases. CDR3 size: 15 residues. Per the germline V gene, CDR1 is MNHNS and CDR2 is SASEGT.

In its sample, this clonotype was seen many times. This sequence joins TRBV10-3 and TRBJ2-2; 11 positions agree with TRBD2. The trim removed 3 bases at V and 1 base at J, leaving 4 bases unmatched. The CDR3 runs to 17 residues. The germline gives CDR1 ENHRY, CDR2 SYGVKD. The CDR3 DNA reads TGTGCCATCAGTGATAGTCTAGCGGGGGGGAACACCGGGGAGCTGTTTTTT. Translation gives CAISDSLAGGNTGELFF.

This clonotype was counted ten times or more. J is TRBJ2-6 and V is TRBV6-5; tentative D call: TRBD1 (5 bases). CDR1 and CDR2 from the germline V gene are MNHEY and SVGAGI. Between the trimmed V and J ends, which lost 2 bases and 4 bases, there was a span of 9 bases. The CDR3 covers 15 residues. The CDR3 spells CASSYGASGANVLTF. The CDR3, as DNA: TGTGCCAGCAGTTACGGGGCCTCCGGGGCCAACGTCCTGACTTTC.

This clonotype was recorded at least ten times. One end of the junction does not line up with germline, which may come from a read error. The DNA of the CDR3 is TGTGCCGGCAGTCTACAGGGCCGGGAGACCCAGCATTTT. Protein sequence: CAGSLQGRETQHF. The chain recombines TRBV12-3 or TRBV12-4 with TRBJ1-5, with D possibly matching TRBD1 (6 bases). The CDR3 has 13 residues.

This clonotype was recorded many times. This clone may be a read error of a much larger clone one base away. A read error is likely, as this CDR3 ends without the conserved phenylalanine or tryptophan. The DNA is left out, because the CDR3 cannot be placed on it with certainty; the CDR3 is given as TCRdb lists it. The chain combines TRBV7-8 with TRBJ2-7; TRBD2, the table's D call, lacks a check against the DNA. A total of 14 residues make up the CDR3, ends included. Germline V gene lookup returns CDR1 SGHVS and CDR2 FQNEAQ. The CDR3 loop is CASSLVGSGRSKYS.

This clonotype showed up many times. The CDR3 DNA reads TGTGCCAGCAGCGTTTTATGGAACACTGAAGCTTTCTTT. As protein: CASSVLWNTEAFF. This sequence joins TRBV9 and TRBJ1-1; no reliable D call. This CDR3 comprises 13 residues. The V end lost 2 bases, the J end lost 1 base, and 6 bases lay between the germline ends. Germline loops: CDR1 SGDLS, CDR2 YYNGEE.

This clonotype was counted at least ten times. The chain uses TRBV7-2 and TRBJ1-2; D is undetermined. The V and J ends lost 8 bases and 4 bases respectively, with 14 bases between them. CDR1 is SGHTA, CDR2 FQGNSA, per germline. This CDR3 has 13 residues. The CDR3 coding sequence is TGTGCCAGCTTGCTAGAGTCTGGCTATGGCTACACCTTC. Residues: CASLLESGYGYTF. The whole variable domain, filled in from reference TRBV7-2 and TRBJ1-2, reads GAGVSQSPSNKVTEKGKDVELRCDPISGHTALYWYRQSLGQGLEFLIYFQGNSAPDKSGLPSDRFSAERTGGSVSTLTIQRTQQEDSAVYLCASLLESGYGYTFGSGTRLTVV.

The chain is built from TRBV3-1 and TRBJ1-2, with 7 bases aligning to TRBD1. This CDR3 has 14 residues. The junction had 12 bases not matched to a gene; V was cut back by 6 bases and J by 8 bases. From germline, CDR1 is LGHDT and CDR2 YNNKEL (reference sequence). CDR3 in DNA: TGTGCCAGCAGGCCATTCTCAGGGGGAAGCGGCTACACCTTC. Its translation: CASRPFSGGSGYTF.

This clonotype was seen repeatedly, ten times or more. The chain recombines TRBV12-3 or TRBV12-4 with TRBJ1-1; D is possibly TRBD1 (5 bases). The CDR3 is 14 residues long. The germline V and J ends were trimmed by 3 bases and 11 bases, with 19 bases remaining between them. Written as DNA, the CDR3 is TGTGCCAGCAGTTTCGTAGGGGCTACCTCTCCGGCTTTCTTT. Protein product: CASSFVGATSPAFF.

CDR3 residues: CSARGGQGKETQYF. The CDR3, as DNA: TGCAGCGCCAGGGGTGGGCAGGGGAAAGAGACCCAGTACTTC. This chain links TRBV29-1 with TRBJ2-5, with D maybe TRBD1 (6 bases). Trimming removed 7 bases from V and 3 bases from J, with 18 bases in between. The CDR3 sequence is 14 residues long. Germline-derived CDR1 and CDR2 are SQVTM and ANQGSEA. Together with reference TRBV29-1 and TRBJ2-5, the CDR3 gives the full variable domain: SAVISQKPSRDICQRGTSLTIQCQVDSQVTMMFWYRQQPGQSLTLIATANQGSEATYESGFVIDKFPISRPNLTFSTLTVSNMSPEDSSIYLCSARGGQGKETQYFGPGTRLLVL.

The genes are TRBV12-3 or TRBV12-4 and TRBJ2-6; D call uncertain. The CDR3 is made up of 15 amino acids. Trimming took off 5 bases at V and 1 base at J, with 9 bases between the two ends. The DNA for the CDR3 is TGTGCCAGCAGTGATCCGCGGTCTGGGGCCAACGTCCTGACTTTC. It translates to CASSDPRSGANVLTF.